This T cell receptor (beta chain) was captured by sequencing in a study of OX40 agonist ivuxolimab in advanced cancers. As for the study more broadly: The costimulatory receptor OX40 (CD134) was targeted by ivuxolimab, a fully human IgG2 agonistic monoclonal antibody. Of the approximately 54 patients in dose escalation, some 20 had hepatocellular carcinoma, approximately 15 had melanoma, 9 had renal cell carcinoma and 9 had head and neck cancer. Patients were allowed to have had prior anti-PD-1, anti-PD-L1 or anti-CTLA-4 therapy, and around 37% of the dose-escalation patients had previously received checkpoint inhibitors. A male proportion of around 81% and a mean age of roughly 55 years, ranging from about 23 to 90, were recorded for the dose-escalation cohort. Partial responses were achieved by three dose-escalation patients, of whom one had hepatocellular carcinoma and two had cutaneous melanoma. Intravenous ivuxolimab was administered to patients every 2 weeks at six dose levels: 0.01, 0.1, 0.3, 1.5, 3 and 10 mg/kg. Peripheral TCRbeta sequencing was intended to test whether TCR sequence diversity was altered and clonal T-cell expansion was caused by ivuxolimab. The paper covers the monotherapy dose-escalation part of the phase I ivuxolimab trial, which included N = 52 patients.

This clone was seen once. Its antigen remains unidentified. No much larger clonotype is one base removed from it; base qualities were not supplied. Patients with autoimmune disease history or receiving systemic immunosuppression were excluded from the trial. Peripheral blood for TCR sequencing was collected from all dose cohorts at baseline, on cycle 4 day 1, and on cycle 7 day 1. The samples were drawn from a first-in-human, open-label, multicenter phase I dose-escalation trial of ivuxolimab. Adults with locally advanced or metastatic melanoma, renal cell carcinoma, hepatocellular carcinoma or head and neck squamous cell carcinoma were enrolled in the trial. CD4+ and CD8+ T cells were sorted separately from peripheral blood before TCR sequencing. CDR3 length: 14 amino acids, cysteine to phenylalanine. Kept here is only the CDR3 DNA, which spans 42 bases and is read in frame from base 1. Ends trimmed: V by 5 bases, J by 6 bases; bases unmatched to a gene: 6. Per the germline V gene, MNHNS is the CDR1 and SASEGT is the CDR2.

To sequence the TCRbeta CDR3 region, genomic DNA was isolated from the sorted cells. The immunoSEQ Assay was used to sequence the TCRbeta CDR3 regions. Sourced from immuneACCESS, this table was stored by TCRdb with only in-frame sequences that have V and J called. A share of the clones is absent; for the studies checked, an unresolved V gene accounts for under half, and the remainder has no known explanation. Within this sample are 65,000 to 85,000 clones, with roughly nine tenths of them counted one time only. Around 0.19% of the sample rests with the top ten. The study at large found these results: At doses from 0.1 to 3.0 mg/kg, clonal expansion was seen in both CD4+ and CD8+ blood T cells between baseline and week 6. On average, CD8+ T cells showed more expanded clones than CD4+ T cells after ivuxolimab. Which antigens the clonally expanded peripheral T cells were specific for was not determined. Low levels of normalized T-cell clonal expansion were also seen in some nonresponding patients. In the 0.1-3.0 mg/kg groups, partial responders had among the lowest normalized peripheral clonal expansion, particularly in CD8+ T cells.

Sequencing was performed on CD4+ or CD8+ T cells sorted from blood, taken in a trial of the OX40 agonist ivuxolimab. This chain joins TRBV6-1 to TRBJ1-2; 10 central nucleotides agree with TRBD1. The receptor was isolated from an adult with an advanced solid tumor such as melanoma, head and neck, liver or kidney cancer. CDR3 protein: CASSLDRGQNGYTF. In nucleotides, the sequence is TGTGCCAGCAGTTTAGACAGGGGGCAAAATGGCTACACCTTC.